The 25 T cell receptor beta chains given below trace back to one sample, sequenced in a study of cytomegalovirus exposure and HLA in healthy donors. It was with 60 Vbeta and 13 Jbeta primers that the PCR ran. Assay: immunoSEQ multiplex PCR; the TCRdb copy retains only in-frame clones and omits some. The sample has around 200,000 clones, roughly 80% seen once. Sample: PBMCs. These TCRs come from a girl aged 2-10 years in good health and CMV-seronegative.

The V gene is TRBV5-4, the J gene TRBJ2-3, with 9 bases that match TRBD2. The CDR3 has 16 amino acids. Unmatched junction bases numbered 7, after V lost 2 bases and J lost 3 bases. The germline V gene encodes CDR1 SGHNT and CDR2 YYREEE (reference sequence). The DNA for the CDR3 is TGTGCCAGCAGCTTTGGCGGGGGGGCAGGTACAGATACGCAGTATTTT. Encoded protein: CASSFGGGAGTDTQYF.

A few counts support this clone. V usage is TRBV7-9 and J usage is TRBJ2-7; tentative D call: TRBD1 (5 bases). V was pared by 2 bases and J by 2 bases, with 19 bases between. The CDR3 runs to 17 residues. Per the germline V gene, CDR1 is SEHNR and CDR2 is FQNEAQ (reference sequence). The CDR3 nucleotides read TGTGCCAGCAGCTTATTGTCGTGGGGCGAAAACACCTACGAGCAGTACTTC. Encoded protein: CASSLLSWGENTYEQYF.

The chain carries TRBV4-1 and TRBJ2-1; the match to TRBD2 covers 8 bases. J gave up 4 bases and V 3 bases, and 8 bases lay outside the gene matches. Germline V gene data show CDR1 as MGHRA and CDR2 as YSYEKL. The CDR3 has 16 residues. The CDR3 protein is CASSHQGLAGYNEQFF. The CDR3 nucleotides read TGCGCCAGCAGCCATCAAGGGCTAGCGGGTTACAATGAGCAGTTCTTC.

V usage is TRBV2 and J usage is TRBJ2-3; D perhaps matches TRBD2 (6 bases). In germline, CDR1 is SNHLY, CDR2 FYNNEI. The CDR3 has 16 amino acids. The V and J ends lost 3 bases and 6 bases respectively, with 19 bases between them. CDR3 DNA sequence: TGTGCCAGCAGTGAGAGCGGGCGGGGCCTCGAGGATACGCAGTATTTT. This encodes CASSESGRGLEDTQYF. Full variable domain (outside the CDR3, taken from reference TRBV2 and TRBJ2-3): EPEVTQTPSHQVTQMGQEVILRCVPISNHLYFYWYRQILGQKVEFLVSFYNNEISEKSEIFDDQFSVERPDGSNFTLKIRSTKLEDSAMYFCASSESGRGLEDTQYFGPGTRLTVL.

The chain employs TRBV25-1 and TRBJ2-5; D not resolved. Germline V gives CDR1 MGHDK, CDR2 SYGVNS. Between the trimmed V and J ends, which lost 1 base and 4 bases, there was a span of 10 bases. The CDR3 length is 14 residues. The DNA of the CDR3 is TGTGCCAGCAGTGAATCCGAGGCTGCAGAGACCCAGTACTTC. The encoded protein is CASSESEAAETQYF. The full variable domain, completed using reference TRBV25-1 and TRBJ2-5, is EADIYQTPRYLVIGTGKKITLECSQTMGHDKMYWYQQDPGMELHLIHYSYGVNSTEKGDLSSESTVSRIRTEHFPLTLESARPSHTSQYLCASSESEAAETQYFGPGTRLLVL.

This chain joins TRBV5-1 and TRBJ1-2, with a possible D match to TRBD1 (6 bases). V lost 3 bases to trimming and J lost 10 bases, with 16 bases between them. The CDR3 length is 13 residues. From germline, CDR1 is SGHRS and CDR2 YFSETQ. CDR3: CASSWARDTFYTF. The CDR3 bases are TGCGCCAGCAGCTGGGCCCGGGACACCTTCTACACCTTC.

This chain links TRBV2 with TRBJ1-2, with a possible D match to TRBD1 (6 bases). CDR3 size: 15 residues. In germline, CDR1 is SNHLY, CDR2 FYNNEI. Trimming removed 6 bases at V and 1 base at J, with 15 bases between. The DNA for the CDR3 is TGTGCCAGCAGACATTCCGGGACAAATAACTATGGCTACACCTTC. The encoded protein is CASRHSGTNNYGYTF.

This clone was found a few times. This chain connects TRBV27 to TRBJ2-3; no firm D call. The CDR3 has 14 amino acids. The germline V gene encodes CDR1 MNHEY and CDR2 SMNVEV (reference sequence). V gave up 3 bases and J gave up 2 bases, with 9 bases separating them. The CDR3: CASSLIRSTDTQYF. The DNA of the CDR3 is TGTGCCAGCAGTTTGATCCGGTCCACAGATACGCAGTATTTT.

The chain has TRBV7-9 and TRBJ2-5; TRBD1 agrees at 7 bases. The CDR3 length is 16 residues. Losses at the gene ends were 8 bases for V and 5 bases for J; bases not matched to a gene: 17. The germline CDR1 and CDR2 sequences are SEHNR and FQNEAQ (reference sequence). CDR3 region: CASAGWDSATGETQYF. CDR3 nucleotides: TGTGCCAGCGCCGGATGGGACAGCGCCACTGGTGAGACCCAGTACTTC.

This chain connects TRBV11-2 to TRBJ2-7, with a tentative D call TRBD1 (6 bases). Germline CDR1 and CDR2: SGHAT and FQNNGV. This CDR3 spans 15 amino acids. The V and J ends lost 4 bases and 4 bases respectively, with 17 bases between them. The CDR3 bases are TGTGCCAGCAGCTCCCTTAGGGGGTGGGGTTACGAGCAGTACTTC. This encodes CASSSLRGWGYEQYF.

The CDR3 loop is CASSLGLAGFNEQFF. In nucleotides, the CDR3 is TGTGCCAGCAGCTTAGGCCTAGCGGGGTTTAATGAGCAGTTCTTC. This chain links TRBV7-2 with TRBJ2-1; 9 bases are shared with TRBD2. V was pared by 1 base and J by 7 bases, with 5 bases of the junction left unmatched. Germline lookup yields CDR1 SGHTA and CDR2 FQGNSA. This CDR3 region has 15 residues.

The CDR3 region is CASSGAGRNTQYF. The CDR3 DNA follows: TGCGCCAGCAGCGGGGCGGGGAGAAATACGCAGTATTTT. This chain links TRBV4-1 with TRBJ2-3; tentatively, D is TRBD2 (6 bases). The germline gives CDR1 MGHRA, CDR2 YSYEKL. Trimming removed 5 bases at V and 7 bases at J, with 13 bases between. There are 13 residues in the CDR3.

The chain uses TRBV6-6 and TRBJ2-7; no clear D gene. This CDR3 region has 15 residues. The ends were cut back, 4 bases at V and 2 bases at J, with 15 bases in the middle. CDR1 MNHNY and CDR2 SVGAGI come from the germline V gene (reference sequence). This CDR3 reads CASSSPLRSAYEQYF. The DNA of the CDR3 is TGTGCCAGCAGTTCCCCCTTGCGGTCCGCCTACGAGCAGTACTTC.

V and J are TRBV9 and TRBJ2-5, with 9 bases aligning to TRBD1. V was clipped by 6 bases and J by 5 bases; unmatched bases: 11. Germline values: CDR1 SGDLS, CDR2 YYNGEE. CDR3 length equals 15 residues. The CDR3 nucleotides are TGTGCCAGCAAACCCGGGACAGGGACAAGCGAGACCCAGTACTTC. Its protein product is CASKPGTGTSETQYF. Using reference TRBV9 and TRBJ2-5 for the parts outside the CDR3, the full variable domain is DSGVTQTPKHLITATGQRVTLRCSPRSGDLSVYWYQQSLDQGLQFLIQYYNGEERAKGNILERFSAQQFPDLHSELNLSSLELGDSALYFCASKPGTGTSETQYFGPGTRLLVL.

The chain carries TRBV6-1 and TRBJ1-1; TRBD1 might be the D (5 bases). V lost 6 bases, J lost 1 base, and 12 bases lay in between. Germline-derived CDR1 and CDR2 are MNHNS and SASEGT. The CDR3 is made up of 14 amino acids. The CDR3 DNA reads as TGTGCCAGCAGCCAGGGTACGCAGAACACTGAAGCTTTCTTT. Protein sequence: CASSQGTQNTEAFF.

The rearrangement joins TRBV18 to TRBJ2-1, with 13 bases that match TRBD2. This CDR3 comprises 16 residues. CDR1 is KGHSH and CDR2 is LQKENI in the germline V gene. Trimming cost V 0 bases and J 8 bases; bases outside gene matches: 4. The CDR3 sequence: CASSPPRLAGGDEQFF. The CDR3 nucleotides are TGTGCCAGCTCACCACCGAGACTAGCGGGGGGCGATGAGCAGTTCTTC. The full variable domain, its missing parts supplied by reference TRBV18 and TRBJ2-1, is NAGVMQNPRHLVRRRGQEARLRCSPMKGHSHVYWYRQLPEEGLKFMVYLQKENIIDESGMPKERFSAEFPKEGPSILRIQQVVRGDSAAYFCASSPPRLAGGDEQFFGPGTRLTVL.

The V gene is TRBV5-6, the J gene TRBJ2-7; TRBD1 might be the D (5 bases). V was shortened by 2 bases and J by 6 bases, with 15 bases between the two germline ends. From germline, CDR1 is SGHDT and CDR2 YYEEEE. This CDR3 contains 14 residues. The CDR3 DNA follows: TGTGCCAGCAGCTTTGGTCCTTCCCAGGGCGAGCAGTACTTC. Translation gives CASSFGPSQGEQYF.

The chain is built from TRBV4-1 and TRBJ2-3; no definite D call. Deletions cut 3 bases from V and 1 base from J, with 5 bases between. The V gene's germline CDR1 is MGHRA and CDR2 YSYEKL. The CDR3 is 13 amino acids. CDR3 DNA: TGCGCCAGCAGCCATCAGGGCACAGATACGCAGTATTTT. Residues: CASSHQGTDTQYF.

The CDR3 protein is CASSPSFTEAFF. CDR3 DNA sequence: TGTGCCAGCAGCCCTTCTTTCACTGAAGCTTTCTTT. The genes are TRBV7-9 and TRBJ1-1; the D is unclear. With 5 bases removed from V and 4 bases from J, the gap between germline ends came to 8 bases. This CDR3 contains 12 residues. Germline-derived CDR1 and CDR2 are SEHNR and FQNEAQ (reference sequence). The full variable domain, in which reference TRBV7-9 and TRBJ1-1 provide the parts outside the CDR3, is DTGVSQNPRHKITKRGQNVTFRCDPISEHNRLYWYRQTLGQGPEFLTYFQNEAQLEKSRLLSDRFSAERPKGSFSTLEIQRTEQGDSAMYLCASSPSFTEAFFGQGTRLTVV.

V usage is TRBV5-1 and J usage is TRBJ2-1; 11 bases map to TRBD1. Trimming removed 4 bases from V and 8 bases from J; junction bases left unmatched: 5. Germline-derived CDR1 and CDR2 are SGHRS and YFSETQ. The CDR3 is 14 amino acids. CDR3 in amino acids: CASSPGQGDDEQFF. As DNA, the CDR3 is TGCGCCAGCAGCCCGGGACAGGGGGATGATGAGCAGTTCTTC.

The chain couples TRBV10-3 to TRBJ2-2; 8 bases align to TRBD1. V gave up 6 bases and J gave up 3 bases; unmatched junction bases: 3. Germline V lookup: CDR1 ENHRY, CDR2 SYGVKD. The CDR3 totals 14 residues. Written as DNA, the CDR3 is TGTGCCATCAGGGAACAGGGGGACACCGGGGAGCTGTTTTTT. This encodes CAIREQGDTGELFF.

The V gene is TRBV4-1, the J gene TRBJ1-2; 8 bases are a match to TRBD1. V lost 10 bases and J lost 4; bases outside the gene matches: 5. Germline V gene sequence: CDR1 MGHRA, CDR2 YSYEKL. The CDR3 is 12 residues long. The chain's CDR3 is CATGQGAYGYTF. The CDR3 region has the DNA TGCGCCACGGGGCAGGGGGCCTATGGCTACACCTTC.

CDR3 DNA: TGTGCCAGCAGCTCCGACCGGACATTGGCCTATGGCTACACCTTC. Amino acid sequence: CASSSDRTLAYGYTF. J is TRBJ1-2 and V is TRBV7-9; D possibly corresponds to TRBD1 (5 bases). Germline CDR1 and CDR2: SEHNR and FQNEAQ (reference sequence). Trimming cost V 4 bases and J 4 bases, with 16 bases left between them. The CDR3 totals 15 residues.

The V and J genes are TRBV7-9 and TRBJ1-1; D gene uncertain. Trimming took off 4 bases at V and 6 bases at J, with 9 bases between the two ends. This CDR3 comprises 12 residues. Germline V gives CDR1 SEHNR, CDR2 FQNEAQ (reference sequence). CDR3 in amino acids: CASSSPGPEAFF. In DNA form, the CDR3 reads TGTGCCAGCAGCTCGCCAGGCCCTGAAGCTTTCTTT.

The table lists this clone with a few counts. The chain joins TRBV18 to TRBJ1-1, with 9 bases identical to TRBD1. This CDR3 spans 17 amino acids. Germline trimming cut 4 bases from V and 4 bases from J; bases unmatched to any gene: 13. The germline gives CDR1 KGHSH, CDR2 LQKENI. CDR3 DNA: TGTGCCAGCTCACTCAGGTCGACAGGGGGGATTGGCACTGAAGCTTTCTTT. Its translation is CASSLRSTGGIGTEAFF.